This section outlines one TCR beta chain sequence together with its context. Sequencing used immunoSEQ multiplex PCR; TCRdb keeps in-frame clones, though not all of them. The sample lists about 66,000 clones, approximately 89% seen once, with about 1.3% in the top ten. This entry is derived from a study of blood T cell repertoires in COVID-19. The sample taken for sequencing was peripheral blood. This TCR derives from a man aged 55 to 70 with acute or convalescent COVID-19.

CDR3 sequence: CASSLRVTVLYEQYF. CDR3 DNA: TGTGCCAGTAGTCTCCGGGTGACAGTACTCTACGAGCAGTACTTC. The V and J genes are TRBV19 and TRBJ2-7; D is perhaps TRBD1 (5 bases). V lost 5 bases to trimming and J lost 3 bases, with 17 bases between them. The CDR3 extends over 15 amino acids. The V gene's germline CDR1 is LNHDA and CDR2 SQIVND (reference sequence).